Listed below are T cell receptor beta chains from one sample, sequenced in a study of spatial heterogeneity in lung cancer. Each CDR3 protein gets one entry after TCRdb re-called the 5' RACE reads with MiXCR. The sample lists around 100,000 distinct CDR3 sequences; nearly 4.5% were seen once. The starting material was lung tumor tissue, obtained at surgery. Source of these receptors: a male donor with early-stage non-small cell lung cancer. The CDR3 runs from the conserved cysteine through the conserved F or W. Fields, in order: V gene, D gene, clone size, J gene, CDR3 DNA, CDR3 protein. The D gene is left open where the match is weak. Expanded clones get a size class; other rows say once, few or many, or leave the size out.

>TRBV28|.|many|TRBJ2-7
TGTGCCAGCAGTACTCCATCACGGCAGGGGGGGTACGAGCAGTACTTC
CASSTPSRQGGYEQYF
>TRBV4-1|TRBD1|.|TRBJ2-3
TGCGCCAGCAGCCAAGAAGGGACAGAAGGAGCAGATACGCAGTATTTT
CASSQEGTEGADTQYF
>TRBV7-2|.|few|TRBJ2-3
TGTGCCAGCAGCTTACCCGACTACACAGATACGCAGTATTTT
CASSLPDYTDTQYF
>TRBV11-1|.|many|TRBJ2-7
TGTGCCAGCAGCTTAGTTACCGTCTCCTACGAGCAGTACTTC
CASSLVTVSYEQYF
>TRBV7-2|TRBD2|many|TRBJ2-1
TGTGCCAGCAGCGCTTCTAGCGGGAGGGGCCATGAGCAGTTCTTC
CASSASSGRGHEQFF
>TRBV12-3/TRBV12-4|.|many|TRBJ2-7
TGTGCCAGCAGCCTTACAGAGGAAGGCGAGCAGTACTTC
CASSLTEEGEQYF
>TRBV7-8|TRBD2|many|TRBJ2-3
TGTGCCAGCAGCAACCAGCGGGGATTCACAGATACGCAGTATTTT
CASSNQRGFTDTQYF
>TRBV11-2|.|many|TRBJ1-1
TGTGCCAGCAGTCTCGAGTGGCCTGAAGCTTTCTTT
CASSLEWPEAFF
>TRBV28|.|many|TRBJ1-5
TGTGCCAGCAGTTTCCCCCAGCCCCAGCATTTT
CASSFPQPQHF
>TRBV25-1|.|.|TRBJ2-2
TGTGCCAGCAGTGAAACAGGGTGGGAGGCCGGGGAGCTGTTTTTT
CASSETGWEAGELFF
>TRBV10-3|.|many|TRBJ1-1
TGTGCCATCAGGGAGACAGCTGAAGCTTTCTTT
CAIRETAEAFF
>TRBV11-2|.|many|TRBJ2-1
TGTGCCAGCAGCCCGACCCTGGGTGAGCAGTTCTTC
CASSPTLGEQFF
>TRBV6-5|.|many|TRBJ2-4
TGTGCCAGCGGAGTCGGTGCCAAAAACATTCAGTACTTC
CASGVGAKNIQYF
>TRBV3-1|TRBD2|.|TRBJ2-5
TGTGCCAGCAGCCAGAGGGCGGGAGATGGAGAGACCCAGTACTTC
CASSQRAGDGETQYF
>TRBV2|TRBD1|many|TRBJ2-3
TGTGCCAGCGGCCGGGACAGGCTCACAGATACGCAGTATTTT
CASGRDRLTDTQYF
>TRBV5-4|TRBD1|many|TRBJ1-2
TGTGCCAGCAGCTTTAGACAGGGTGACTATGGCTACACCTTC
CASSFRQGDYGYTF
>TRBV12-3/TRBV12-4|.|many|TRBJ2-1
TGTGCCAGCAGTTTACGGGCAGGAAGTTCCTACAATGAGCAGTTCTTC
CASSLRAGSSYNEQFF
>TRBV4-1|.|many|TRBJ2-7
TGCGCCAGCAGCTTCGATATAGCCGCCTACGAGCAGTACTTC
CASSFDIAAYEQYF
>TRBV27|.|.|TRBJ2-1
TGTGCCAGCAGTGCTAAGGGGCCGTACAATGAGCAGTTCTTC
CASSAKGPYNEQFF
>TRBV6-1|TRBD1|many|TRBJ2-7
TGTGCCAGCCTCCCGGGACAGGGATACTACGAGCAGTACTTC
CASLPGQGYYEQYF
>TRBV29-1|.|many|TRBJ1-1
TGCAGCGTTTTAGGTGGGGGGACTGAAGCTTTCTTT
CSVLGGGTEAFF
>TRBV7-2|.|many|TRBJ1-2
TGTGCCAGCAGTTCTCCCAGGGTAAACATCTATGGCTACACCTTC
CASSSPRVNIYGYTF
>TRBV20-1|.|many|TRBJ1-5
TGCAGTGCTGACAATCAGCCCCAGCATTTT
CSADNQPQHF
>TRBV7-9|.|few|TRBJ1-4
TGTGCCAGCAGCTTTTTAGTGAGCGGGGAAAAACTGTTTTTT
CASSFLVSGEKLFF
>TRBV29-1|TRBD1|few|TRBJ2-5
TGCAGCGTTGAACGGGGACAGGGAGAGACCCAGTACTTC
CSVERGQGETQYF
>TRBV12-3/TRBV12-4|TRBD2|many|TRBJ2-7
TGTGCCAGCAGCCCCGGATTAGCGGGAGGCGAGCAGTACTTC
CASSPGLAGGEQYF
>TRBV4-1|.|.|TRBJ1-2
TGCGCCAGCAGCCCCGTACAGGGTAGCTATGGCTACACCTTC
CASSPVQGSYGYTF
>TRBV28|.|many|TRBJ1-3
TGTGCCAGCAGAGGGACGGCTGGAAACACCATATATTTT
CASRGTAGNTIYF
>TRBV3-1|.|many|TRBJ1-5
TGTGCCAGCAGCCCAGGAGGGACCGAGCACAATCAGCCCCAGCATTTT
CASSPGGTEHNQPQHF
>TRBV7-2|.|many|TRBJ2-2
TGTGCCAGCAGCACAGTGGCAGGGACGAACACCGGGGAGCTGTTTTTT
CASSTVAGTNTGELFF
>TRBV6-6|TRBD1|many|TRBJ1-5
TGTGCCAGCAGTTACCTAGACAGGGTGGTTCAGCCCCAGCATTTT
CASSYLDRVVQPQHF
>TRBV7-2|.|few|TRBJ2-2
TGTGCCAGCAGCCACCCCCCGGACTCGAACACCGGGGAGCTGTTTTTT
CASSHPPDSNTGELFF
>TRBV7-9|.|many|TRBJ1-5
TGTGCCAGCAGCTACGGGTCATATCTGAAGCCAAATCAGCCCCAGCATTTT
CASSYGSYLKPNQPQHF
>TRBV25-1|TRBD1|.|TRBJ1-1
TGTGCCAGCAGACAACAGGGGGCAATTGAAGCTTTCTTT
CASRQQGAIEAFF
>TRBV27|.|.|TRBJ2-2
TGTGCCAGCAGTCCGGATTTAATCACCGGGGAGCTGTTTTTT
CASSPDLITGELFF
>TRBV6-5|.|many|TRBJ2-2
TGTGCCAGCAGTCAGGGAATCAACACCGGGGAGCTGTTTTTT
CASSQGINTGELFF
>TRBV6-5|.|many|TRBJ1-1
TGTGCCAGCAGTTTGGGGGGGGCCGGCACTGAAGCTTTCTTT
CASSLGGAGTEAFF
>TRBV4-1|TRBD1|few|TRBJ1-1
TGCGCCAGCAGCCGGGACAGGAGAGCTTTCTTT
CASSRDRRAFF
>TRBV28|TRBD1|.|TRBJ1-1
TGTGCCAGCTGCGAAGTAGGGGACAGCACTGAAGCTTTCTTT
CASCEVGDSTEAFF
>TRBV27|TRBD2|many|TRBJ2-1
TGTGCCAGCAGTTCTAGCGGCCTCTACAATGAGCAGTTCTTC
CASSSSGLYNEQFF
>TRBV2|TRBD1|.|TRBJ1-6
TGTGCCAGCACGGACAGGGAATATTCACCCCTCTACTTT
CASTDREYSPLYF
>TRBV2|.|many|TRBJ1-5
TGTGCCAGCAACGTCTGGACTAATCAGCCCCAGCATTTT
CASNVWTNQPQHF
>TRBV12-3/TRBV12-4|.|many|TRBJ2-2
TGTGCCAGCAGGACCGAGAGACTCGGGGAGCTGTTTTTT
CASRTERLGELFF
>TRBV12-3/TRBV12-4|.|few|TRBJ2-3
TGTGCCAGCAGCCCCCGTAGGCAGGGATTCGGAGCTAGCACAGATACGCAGTATTTT
CASSPRRQGFGASTDTQYF
>TRBV3-1|.|many|TRBJ2-7
TGTGCCAGCAGCCAAGATTTCAACTACGAGCAGTACTTC
CASSQDFNYEQYF
>TRBV12-3/TRBV12-4|.|many|TRBJ2-1
TGTGCCAGCAGTTTTAGAGGGGGACCCTACAATGAGCAGTTCTTC
CASSFRGGPYNEQFF
>TRBV20-1|.|.|TRBJ2-1
TGCAGTGCTAACACGGGGGTCAATGAGCAGTTCTTC
CSANTGVNEQFF
>TRBV5-4|TRBD2|once|TRBJ2-5
TGTGCCAGCAGCTTGTGGTTCACCCGGGGGGAAGAGACCCAGTACTTC
CASSLWFTRGEETQYF
>TRBV28|.|many|TRBJ2-2
TGTGCCAGCAGTTTGTTTTCCAGGGAGCTGTTTTTT
CASSLFSRELFF
>TRBV18|TRBD1|many|TRBJ2-2
TGTGCCAGCCCAAGGACAGGGAAATCCACCGGGGAGCTGTTTTTT
CASPRTGKSTGELFF
>TRBV29-1|TRBD2|many|TRBJ2-3
TGCAGCGTTGGAACGGCGGGAGCCACAGATACGCAGTATTTT
CSVGTAGATDTQYF
>TRBV5-1|.|many|TRBJ1-1
TGCGCCAGCATTGGAGCTTTCTTT
CASIGAFF
>TRBV5-1|.|many|TRBJ2-3
TGCGCCAGCAGCTTGCATCCAACCGTCACAGATACGCAGTATTTT
CASSLHPTVTDTQYF
>TRBV18|.|many|TRBJ2-2
TGTGCCAGCTCACCACCGCTAAACACCGGGGAGCTGTTTTTT
CASSPPLNTGELFF
>TRBV6-2/TRBV6-3|TRBD2|.|TRBJ2-3
TGTGCCAGCTCCTCCCGGCTAGCGGGAGCTAGCACAGATACGCAGTATTTT
CASSSRLAGASTDTQYF
>TRBV3-1|.|many|TRBJ2-4
TGTGCCAGCAGCAAAGCCACCGCAGGGTGGAACAAAAACATTCAGTACTTC
CASSKATAGWNKNIQYF